This T cell receptor beta chain was recorded in a study of vaccination effects on CD4 cells after COVID-19. Study-level information: Following the second dose by a median of 72 days, the post-vaccine samples were obtained.

CDR1 and CDR2 from the germline V gene are SGHNT and YYREEE (reference sequence). V lost 4 bases to trimming and J lost 5 bases, with 15 bases between them. The CDR3 consists of 14 residues. The repertoire was sequenced with immunoSEQ multiplex PCR; TCRdb's copy has only in-frame clones and lacks some. The data contain about 45,000 clones, 55% to 85% of them singletons. This clone was detected a few times. Its antigen remains unknown. It was after around eleven days of culture that CD4+ T cells were isolated. Two-dose BNT162b2 or mRNA-1273 vaccination was given to participants. Cells had half their medium changed to IL-2 medium on days 3 and 7.

The V call is TRBV5-4, the J call TRBJ1-1, with D maybe TRBD1 (5 bases). The sequenced sample was CD4+ T cells from PBMCs cultured without peptide, obtained after COVID-19 vaccination. The clonotype was recovered from a human donor who received a COVID-19 vaccine. The DNA for the CDR3 is TGTGCCAGCAGCACCGGCCTGCAGGGTACTGAAGCTTTCTTT. Its translation is CASSTGLQGTEAFF.